The clone carrying this T cell receptor beta chain was seen ten or more times. The source of the sample is a study of T cells in Graves' hyperthyroidism and ophthalmopathy. Template material for amplifying TCR beta CDR3 regions consisted of RNA transcripts. Carried out on the TCR CDR3, a first-round RT-PCR used the HTBI primer set. Via MiXCR, TCRdb re-called the multiplex PCR reads, giving one row per CDR3 protein. The repertoire consists of a few hundred thousand distinct CDR3 sequences, with approximately 14% occurring once and the leading ten covering 6.5% to 8%. V was trimmed by 1 base and J by 7 bases, leaving 10 bases between them. Germline V gives CDR1 GTSNPN, CDR2 SVGIG (reference sequence). CDR3 size: 13 residues.

This clonotype originated in a woman younger than 45 with Graves' hyperthyroidism. Source material: blood. The rearrangement uses TRBV30 and TRBJ1-4; D gene uncertain. The CDR3 DNA reads TGTGCCTGGAGTGATTTTTTCGGTGAAAAACTGTTTTTT. This translates into CAWSDFFGEKLFF.